The 32 T cell receptor beta chains below come from one sample, sequenced in a study of cytomegalovirus exposure and HLA in healthy donors. PCR was performed using 60 Vbeta and 13 Jbeta primers. Using immunoSEQ multiplex PCR, the repertoire was profiled, and TCRdb retains in-frame clones only, with some absent. The table records approximately 300,000 clones, about 80% of them present only once. Sample: PBMCs. The receptors shown here come from a girl aged 2-10 years in good health and CMV-seronegative.

The chain recombines TRBV4-1 with TRBJ1-3; perhaps TRBD1 as D (5 bases). Per germline, CDR1 MGHRA and CDR2 YSYEKL. Trimming took 3 bases from V and 1 from J, leaving 7 bases between them. CDR3 length: 14 amino acids. Here the CDR3 DNA reads TGCGCCAGCAGCCACGACAGTTCTGGAAACACCATATATTTT. Its protein is CASSHDSSGNTIYF.

The chain employs TRBV6-1 and TRBJ2-7; possible D gene TRBD2, 6 bases. Trimming stripped 2 bases from V and 7 bases from J, with 18 bases between. Germline-derived CDR1 and CDR2 are MNHNS and SASEGT. This CDR3 has 15 amino acids. CDR3: CASSEYDSGKGEQYF. Written as DNA, the CDR3 is TGTGCCAGCAGTGAATACGATAGCGGCAAAGGAGAGCAGTACTTC.

The rearrangement links TRBV28 to TRBJ1-5, with 9 bases identical to TRBD1. CDR1 and CDR2 from the germline V gene are MDHEN and SYDVKM. The CDR3 spans 15 residues. J gave up 4 bases and V 10 bases, and 11 bases lay outside the gene matches. The CDR3 protein is CAIRLPGQGNQPQHF. Written as DNA, the CDR3 is TGTGCCATCCGCCTTCCGGGACAGGGAAATCAGCCCCAGCATTTT. Using reference TRBV28 and TRBJ1-5 for the parts outside the CDR3, the full variable domain is DVKVTQSSRYLVKRTGEKVFLECVQDMDHENMFWYRQDPGLGLRLIYFSYDVKMKEKGDIPEGYSVSREKKERFSLILESASTNQTSMYLCAIRLPGQGNQPQHFGDGTRLSIL.

This clone was observed a single time. The V and J genes are TRBV7-8 and TRBJ1-6; 7 bases are a match to TRBD1. CDR3 size: 14 residues. From germline, CDR1 is SGHVS and CDR2 FQNEAQ. The V and J ends lost 5 bases and 9 bases, in that order; junction bases with no gene match: 7. The DNA of the CDR3 is TGTGCCAGCAGCAACTCACAGGGGCCTTCACCCCTCCACTTT. It encodes CASSNSQGPSPLHF.

This sequence joins TRBV19 and TRBJ2-5; TRBD1 aligns across 10 bases. This CDR3 has 14 residues. V lost 8 bases to trimming and J lost 2 bases; unmatched junction nucleotides: 5. Germline lookup yields CDR1 LNHDA and CDR2 SQIVND (reference sequence). The CDR3 reads CASEPGQGQETQYF. CDR3 nucleotides: TGTGCCAGTGAACCGGGACAGGGGCAAGAGACCCAGTACTTC.

The chain employs TRBV2 and TRBJ1-4, with TRBD1 as a possible D gene (5 bases). This CDR3 contains 15 residues. The germline gives CDR1 SNHLY, CDR2 FYNNEI. The ends were cut back, 11 bases at V and 0 bases at J, with 16 bases in the middle. CDR3 in amino acids: CAGSLGEATNEKLFF. In nucleotides, the CDR3 is TGTGCCGGTTCATTGGGGGAGGCAACTAATGAAAAACTGTTTTTT.

The chain links TRBV5-1 to TRBJ2-6; 10 nucleotides match TRBD2. The V gene's germline CDR1 is SGHRS and CDR2 YFSETQ. The CDR3 contains 20 residues. The V gene end was trimmed by 7 bases and the J gene end by 1 base; junction bases not matched to a gene: 17. In nucleotides, the CDR3 is TGCGCCAGCTACGCCGGACGAGCCGGACTAGCGGTGTCTGGGGCCAACGTCCTGACTTTC. This codes for CASYAGRAGLAVSGANVLTF.

The V and J genes are TRBV7-8 and TRBJ2-1; D gene unclear. Germline assignment: CDR1 SGHVS and CDR2 FQNEAQ. The V and J ends lost 3 bases and 7 bases respectively, with 4 bases between them. The CDR3 loop spans 11 amino acids. DNA for the CDR3: TGTGCCAGCAGCTTCCTTAATGAGCAGTTCTTC. Protein product: CASSFLNEQFF.

The V call is TRBV4-2, the J call TRBJ1-1; D possibly corresponds to TRBD1 (5 bases). Trimming took 3 bases from V and 0 from J, leaving 14 bases between them. The germline CDR1 and CDR2 sequences are LGHNA and YNFKEQ. This CDR3 is built from 16 residues. The DNA of the CDR3 is TGTGCCAGCAGCCACAACAGGTTTACCCTGAACACTGAAGCTTTCTTT. This encodes CASSHNRFTLNTEAFF.

This sequence joins TRBV11-1 and TRBJ2-7; possibly TRBD1 for D (6 bases). Germline V lookup: CDR1 SGHAT, CDR2 FQDESV (reference sequence). V dropped 6 bases and J dropped 6 bases, with 21 bases sitting between them. The CDR3 contains 15 residues. The DNA for the CDR3 is TGTGCCAGCAGTCATACCGTGGGGGCTGCGGGCGAGCAGTACTTC. It yields the protein CASSHTVGAAGEQYF.

The V and J genes are TRBV27 and TRBJ2-1; 9 nucleotides align to TRBD2. V lost 6 bases and J lost 4; bases outside the gene matches: 4. Germline V CDR1 and CDR2: MNHEY, SMNVEV (reference sequence). The CDR3 loop spans 14 amino acids. CDR3 coding DNA: TGTGCCAGCAGGGTTAGCGGGGGTTACAATGAGCAGTTCTTC. Translated: CASRVSGGYNEQFF.

The CDR3 loop is CASSGPIQGSGNTIYF. The CDR3 DNA follows: TGTGCCAGTAGTGGTCCCATACAGGGCTCTGGAAACACCATATATTTT. V is TRBV19 and J is TRBJ1-3, with D maybe TRBD1 (6 bases). Germline V lookup: CDR1 LNHDA, CDR2 SQIVND (reference sequence). The CDR3 contains 16 residues. Trimming stripped 5 bases from V and 0 bases from J, with 14 bases between.

The gene calls are TRBV27 and TRBJ2-5; 12 bases are shared with TRBD2. Germline loops: CDR1 MNHEY, CDR2 SMNVEV (reference sequence). Trimming cost V 6 bases and J 7 bases; bases outside gene matches: 18. The CDR3 covers 18 residues. This chain's CDR3 is CASSSPSRLAGERLTQYF. The CDR3 coding sequence is TGTGCCAGCAGCTCACCATCCCGACTAGCGGGGGAAAGATTGACCCAGTACTTC.

This clone was seen a handful of times. V and J are TRBV9 and TRBJ1-5; D unclear. The V end was cut by 0 bases, the J end by 7 bases, with 11 bases between. CDR3 length: 14 residues. The germline gives CDR1 SGDLS, CDR2 YYNGEE. CDR3 DNA: TGTGCCAGCAGCGTAGAGGCAGGCGGGCAGCCCCAGCATTTT. Protein sequence: CASSVEAGGQPQHF.

V is TRBV6-5 and J is TRBJ1-2; no definite D call. Germline assignment: CDR1 MNHEY and CDR2 SVGAGI. Trimming removed 2 bases from V and 7 bases from J, with 14 bases in between. The length of the CDR3 is 14 residues. The CDR3 DNA is TGTGCCAGCAGTTACGCACCTCGGGCGGGTGGCTACACCTTC. It is translated as CASSYAPRAGGYTF.

This chain links TRBV28 with TRBJ2-5, with D tentatively TRBD1 (6 bases). V gave up 6 bases and J gave up 2 bases, with 13 bases separating them. Germline CDR1 reads MDHEN; CDR2 reads SYDVKM. This CDR3 is built from 14 residues. For the CDR3, the DNA is TGTGCCAGCAGCCCCGGGACACCACAAGAGACCCAGTACTTC. As protein: CASSPGTPQETQYF.

This clone appeared a single time. V usage is TRBV6-5 and J usage is TRBJ2-7; 11 nucleotides agree with TRBD1. CDR1 and CDR2 (germline): MNHEY, SVGAGI. The junction had 4 bases not matched to a gene; V was cut back by 11 bases and J by 1 base. The length of the CDR3 is 13 residues. Here the CDR3 reads CAAGQGASYEQYF. For the CDR3, the DNA is TGTGCCGCCGGACAGGGGGCGTCCTACGAGCAGTACTTC.

This chain uses TRBV18 with TRBJ2-7; 8 bases map to TRBD1. The CDR3 is made up of 15 amino acids. Germline assignment: CDR1 KGHSH and CDR2 LQKENI. J gave up 0 bases and V 5 bases, and 6 bases lay outside the gene matches. In DNA form, the CDR3 reads TGTGCCAGCTCATTGTCGACAGGGGACTCCTACGAGCAGTACTTC. The encoded protein is CASSLSTGDSYEQYF.

The V gene is TRBV5-6, the J gene TRBJ1-6; TRBD1 matches 11 bases. CDR1 is SGHDT, CDR2 YYEEEE, per germline. V was pared by 3 bases and J by 10 bases, with 9 bases of the junction left unmatched. The CDR3 length is 16 residues. The CDR3 here is CASSSPGQGAISPLHF. CDR3 nucleotide sequence: TGTGCCAGCAGCTCCCCCGGACAGGGGGCGATCTCACCCCTCCACTTT.

Turning to this clone: The germline gene is not matched at one end of the junction; a read error may be the cause. The DNA for the CDR3 is TGTACCAGCAGCCTGGGGGACAGCGGGTACGAGCAGTACTTC. Its translation: CTSSLGDSGYEQYF. The genes are TRBV5-4 and TRBJ2-7; a weak D match, TRBD1 (7 bases). Germline lookup yields CDR1 SGHNT and CDR2 YYREEE (reference sequence). This CDR3 spans 14 amino acids.

V and J are TRBV7-9 and TRBJ2-1; 10 nucleotides line up with TRBD1. Germline assignment: CDR1 SEHNR and CDR2 FQNEAQ (reference sequence). The J segment lost 0 bases and the V segment lost 3 bases, leaving 11 bases of the junction unmatched. CDR3 length equals 19 residues. CDR3 region: CASSFAGQGVSGSYNEQFF. The CDR3, as DNA: TGTGCCAGCAGCTTTGCCGGACAGGGGGTCTCTGGCTCCTACAATGAGCAGTTCTTC.

This clone has only a few counts. The chain recombines TRBV5-5 with TRBJ2-7, with 10 bases that match TRBD2. V gave up 4 bases and J gave up 0 bases; unmatched junction bases: 4. Germline V lookup: CDR1 SGHKS, CDR2 YYEKEE (reference sequence). This CDR3 region has 15 residues. CDR3 coding DNA: TGTGCCAGCAGCCACCTAGCGGGAGTCTCCTACGAGCAGTACTTC. Translation gives CASSHLAGVSYEQYF.

V usage is TRBV19 and J usage is TRBJ1-5; no reliable D call. Per the germline V gene, CDR1 is LNHDA and CDR2 is SQIVND (reference sequence). Trimming removed 0 bases from V and 4 bases from J, with 16 bases in between. The CDR3 spans 17 residues. CDR3 DNA: TGTGCCAGTAGTATAGATCTCGGAGACCGTCGAAATCAGCCCCAGCATTTT. Translation gives CASSIDLGDRRNQPQHF.

V usage is TRBV7-9 and J usage is TRBJ2-7; possible D gene TRBD1, 6 bases. The CDR3 covers 15 residues. Trimming took off 3 bases at V and 4 bases at J, with 16 bases between the two ends. Germline loops: CDR1 SEHNR, CDR2 FQNEAQ (reference sequence). CDR3 bases: TGTGCCAGCAGCTTGGAGGACAGCCGCCATTACGAGCAGTACTTC. This codes for CASSLEDSRHYEQYF.

The sample holds a few counts of this clone. V gene TRBV27 combines with J gene TRBJ2-7, with D maybe TRBD1 (5 bases). The germline gives CDR1 MNHEY, CDR2 SMNVEV (reference sequence). Trimming pared 4 bases from V and 6 bases from J, leaving 10 bases between. The CDR3 is 12 residues long. In DNA form, the CDR3 reads TGTGCCAGCAGTTCGGCAGGGCGCGAGCAGTACTTC. It yields the protein CASSSAGREQYF.

This clone was detected only once. V gene TRBV5-1 combines with J gene TRBJ2-5; TRBD1 matches 9 bases. With 4 bases clipped from V and 5 bases from J, the junction kept 15 bases outside the gene matches. This CDR3 is 17 amino acids long. Germline-derived CDR1 and CDR2 are SGHRS and YFSETQ. The CDR3 DNA follows: TGCGCCAGCAGCATACCCGGACAGGGGACGACTAGGGAGACCCAGTACTTC. This sequence encodes CASSIPGQGTTRETQYF.

The chain carries TRBV19 and TRBJ1-2, with 10 bases fitting TRBD1. The germline gives CDR1 LNHDA, CDR2 SQIVND (reference sequence). Unmatched junction bases numbered 9, after V lost 7 bases and J lost 4 bases. The CDR3 loop spans 15 amino acids. This chain's CDR3 is CASTGDRGSLYGYTF. In nucleotides, the CDR3 is TGTGCCAGTACGGGGGACAGGGGAAGCCTCTATGGCTACACCTTC.

The chain joins TRBV6-1 to TRBJ2-5; TRBD2 matches at 13 bases. Looked up from germline, CDR1 is MNHNS and CDR2 is SASEGT. The CDR3 spans 18 residues. The J segment lost 5 bases and the V segment lost 2 bases, leaving 11 bases of the junction unmatched. The CDR3 DNA reads as TGTGCCAGCAGTGAACTTCGGACTAGCGGGAGTTCTATGGAGACCCAGTACTTC. As protein: CASSELRTSGSSMETQYF.

The chain combines TRBV21-1 with TRBJ2-5; the D call of TRBD2 is as the table states it, not checked on the DNA. TRBV21-1 is flagged as a pseudogene. There are 13 residues in the CDR3. The CDR3 nucleotides read TGTGCCAGCATCGTTCTAGAGGGAAAGACCCAGTACTTC. As protein: CASIVLEGKTQYF.

V and J are TRBV6-5 and TRBJ1-1, with 7 nucleotides matching TRBD1. The CDR3 is 14 amino acids. Germline V gene sequence: CDR1 MNHEY, CDR2 SVGAGI. V shed 6 bases, J shed 2 bases, and the junction held 6 bases outside the gene matches. The CDR3 sequence is CASRGGPSNTEAFF. As DNA, the CDR3 is TGTGCCAGCAGAGGGGGCCCCAGTAACACTGAAGCTTTCTTT.

This clone was observed a handful of times. The rearrangement links TRBV19 to TRBJ2-3, with D unresolved. The germline V gene has CDR1 LNHDA and CDR2 SQIVND (reference sequence). V shed 7 bases and J shed 4 bases, with 12 bases lying between them. The CDR3 has 13 residues. CDR3 sequence (DNA): TGTGCCAGTAACGCAGGTCAGGCAGATACGCAGTATTTT. Amino acid sequence: CASNAGQADTQYF.

This chain links TRBV6-8 with TRBJ2-7; D might be TRBD2 (6 bases). Germline-derived CDR1 and CDR2 are MNHGY and SAAAGT. The CDR3 contains 15 residues. V was trimmed by 7 bases and J by 2 bases, leaving 18 bases between them. DNA of the CDR3: TGTGCCAGCACCGACGGGCTAGCGACGGCCTACGAGCAGTACTTC. Translation: CASTDGLATAYEQYF.